A selection of T cell receptor beta chains follows, all from one sample in a study of T-cell reconstitution after alpha-beta-depleted transplantation in children. TCRdb analysed the PCR reads with MiXCR anew, one entry per CDR3 protein. The sample records 300,000 or so distinct CDR3 sequences, over 8% being singletons. Source: PBMCs from the stem cell graft donor, taken from the stem cell graft. The receptor source for this set is a human donor who donated a stem cell graft to a child with SCID. Both conserved end residues are part of each CDR3. Fields, in order: V gene, J gene, clone size, D gene, CDR3 DNA, CDR3 protein. The D gene is left open where the match is weak. Expanded clones are given a class, and other clones once, few, many or no size at all.

v_call: TRBV12-5; j_call: TRBJ1-1; clone_size: NA; d_call: NA; cdr3_nt: TGTGCTAGTGGGCAGGACACGATGAACACTGAAGCTTTCTTT; cdr3_aa: CASGQDTMNTEAFF
v_call: TRBV5-6; j_call: TRBJ2-7; clone_size: NA; d_call: TRBD1; cdr3_nt: TGTGCCAGCAGCGAACAGGGGGTCGGATACGAGCAGTACTTC; cdr3_aa: CASSEQGVGYEQYF
v_call: TRBV18; j_call: TRBJ2-1; clone_size: many; d_call: NA; cdr3_nt: TGTGCCAGCTCAAGAGAGGGGGGGCCTGCCAATGAGCAGTTCTTC; cdr3_aa: CASSREGGPANEQFF
v_call: TRBV5-1; j_call: TRBJ2-1; clone_size: NA; d_call: TRBD1; cdr3_nt: TGCGCCAGCAGCATTATTGGACAGGGCGTGGGCAATGAGCAGTTCTTC; cdr3_aa: CASSIIGQGVGNEQFF
v_call: TRBV7-9; j_call: TRBJ1-5; clone_size: NA; d_call: NA; cdr3_nt: TGTGCCAGCAGACCCTCCCGGGGACAGCCCCAGCATTTT; cdr3_aa: CASRPSRGQPQHF
v_call: TRBV5-1; j_call: TRBJ2-3; clone_size: NA; d_call: NA; cdr3_nt: TGCGCCAGCAGACCCTTTACGACAGACACAGATACGCAGTATTTT; cdr3_aa: CASRPFTTDTDTQYF
v_call: TRBV5-6; j_call: TRBJ2-3; clone_size: NA; d_call: TRBD1; cdr3_nt: TGTGCCAGCAGCTTATTTACAGGGGGCGGCGGGTCAGATACGCAGTATTTT; cdr3_aa: CASSLFTGGGGSDTQYF
v_call: TRBV27; j_call: TRBJ2-3; clone_size: NA; d_call: TRBD2; cdr3_nt: TGTGCCAGCAGTTTATTTGCGGGGGGGCTTGATACGCAGTATTTT; cdr3_aa: CASSLFAGGLDTQYF
v_call: TRBV5-1; j_call: TRBJ2-1; clone_size: NA; d_call: NA; cdr3_nt: TGCGCCAGCAGCTTGGGACGGGGAAATTGGTTCTTC; cdr3_aa: CASSLGRGNWFF
v_call: TRBV5-1; j_call: TRBJ2-1; clone_size: NA; d_call: TRBD1; cdr3_nt: TGCGCCAGCAGCTTGGCGGTCGGGACAGGCTACAATGAGCAGTTCTTC; cdr3_aa: CASSLAVGTGYNEQFF
v_call: TRBV18; j_call: TRBJ2-1; clone_size: few; d_call: NA; cdr3_nt: TGTGCCAGCTCACCACCCTCGGGGTCCCATGAGCAGTTCTTC; cdr3_aa: CASSPPSGSHEQFF
v_call: TRBV5-1; j_call: TRBJ2-2; clone_size: NA; d_call: TRBD1; cdr3_nt: TGCGCCAGCAGCTTGTGGCAGGGGGCCGGGGAGCTGTTTTTT; cdr3_aa: CASSLWQGAGELFF
v_call: TRBV5-1; j_call: TRBJ1-5; clone_size: few; d_call: TRBD1; cdr3_nt: TGCGCCAGCAGTCAGACAGGGACTCAGCCCCAGCATTTT; cdr3_aa: CASSQTGTQPQHF
v_call: TRBV7-8; j_call: TRBJ2-2; clone_size: many; d_call: NA; cdr3_nt: TGTGCCAGCAGCTTGTTTATTCAGGGGACCGGGGAGCTGTTTTTT; cdr3_aa: CASSLFIQGTGELFF
v_call: TRBV10-3; j_call: TRBJ1-1; clone_size: many; d_call: TRBD1; cdr3_nt: TGTGCCATCAGTGGGTCCGGACAGGGCACTGAAGCTTTCTTT; cdr3_aa: CAISGSGQGTEAFF
v_call: TRBV12-3/TRBV12-4; j_call: TRBJ1-5; clone_size: few; d_call: NA; cdr3_nt: TGTGCCAGCAGTTCCGACAGCAGCAATCAGCCCCAGCATTTT; cdr3_aa: CASSSDSSNQPQHF
v_call: TRBV2; j_call: TRBJ2-1; clone_size: NA; d_call: TRBD2; cdr3_nt: TGTGCCAGCAGTGCACGACTAGCGGGGGCCTACAATGAGCAGTTCTTC; cdr3_aa: CASSARLAGAYNEQFF
v_call: TRBV2; j_call: TRBJ2-5; clone_size: NA; d_call: TRBD2; cdr3_nt: TGTGCCAGCAGTTACAGACTAGCGGGGACAGAGACCCAGTACTTC; cdr3_aa: CASSYRLAGTETQYF
v_call: TRBV6-1; j_call: TRBJ1-3; clone_size: few; d_call: NA; cdr3_nt: TGTGCCAGCAGTGAAATCAGGGTTCGAAACACCATATATTTT; cdr3_aa: CASSEIRVRNTIYF
v_call: TRBV20-1; j_call: TRBJ1-2; clone_size: few; d_call: NA; cdr3_nt: TGCAGTGCTAGTCTGGGGTCCTCTTATGGCTACACCTTC; cdr3_aa: CSASLGSSYGYTF
v_call: TRBV18; j_call: TRBJ1-6; clone_size: NA; d_call: NA; cdr3_nt: TGTGCCAGCTCCCTAAAGACGGAACAATCACCCCTCCACTTT; cdr3_aa: CASSLKTEQSPLHF
v_call: TRBV15; j_call: TRBJ1-5; clone_size: NA; d_call: NA; cdr3_nt: TGTGCCACCAGCAGGACAGCGGGCAATCAGCCCCAGCATTTT; cdr3_aa: CATSRTAGNQPQHF
v_call: TRBV20-1; j_call: TRBJ2-6; clone_size: few; d_call: NA; cdr3_nt: TGCAGTGCTACCAAATCTGGGGCCAACGTCCTGACTTTC; cdr3_aa: CSATKSGANVLTF
v_call: TRBV7-2; j_call: TRBJ1-3; clone_size: few; d_call: NA; cdr3_nt: TGTGCCAGCACCCCCCCACCACGTGGAAACACCATATATTTT; cdr3_aa: CASTPPPRGNTIYF
v_call: TRBV20-1; j_call: TRBJ2-5; clone_size: many; d_call: NA; cdr3_nt: TGCAGTGCAAAGGACGTAGTCGCCACGGGTTGGACCCAGTACTTC; cdr3_aa: CSAKDVVATGWTQYF
v_call: TRBV9; j_call: TRBJ1-2; clone_size: many; d_call: NA; cdr3_nt: TGTGCCAGCAGCGTAGCTCCGACGGGGGGAGGCTATGGCTACACCTTC; cdr3_aa: CASSVAPTGGGYGYTF
v_call: TRBV19; j_call: TRBJ1-1; clone_size: NA; d_call: NA; cdr3_nt: TGTGCCAGTAGTATCGGGGGCAGGGTTTCGGGTGAAGCTTTCTTT; cdr3_aa: CASSIGGRVSGEAFF
v_call: TRBV29-1; j_call: TRBJ2-5; clone_size: NA; d_call: TRBD1; cdr3_nt: TGCAGCTCGAACAGGGGAAAAGAGACCCAGTACTTC; cdr3_aa: CSSNRGKETQYF
v_call: TRBV2; j_call: TRBJ2-2; clone_size: few; d_call: NA; cdr3_nt: TGTGCCAGCAGGCCGGGGCAGGGAGGCACCGGGGAGCTGTTTTTT; cdr3_aa: CASRPGQGGTGELFF
v_call: TRBV10-3; j_call: TRBJ2-5; clone_size: few; d_call: NA; cdr3_nt: TGTGCCATCAGTGATCCTACGCTAGGGGGGCATCAAGAGACCCAGTACTTC; cdr3_aa: CAISDPTLGGHQETQYF
v_call: TRBV7-9; j_call: TRBJ2-1; clone_size: few; d_call: TRBD2; cdr3_nt: TGTGCCAGCAGCTCGGTAGCGGGGGGGCTATACAATGAGCAGTTCTTC; cdr3_aa: CASSSVAGGLYNEQFF
v_call: TRBV12-3/TRBV12-4; j_call: TRBJ2-5; clone_size: many; d_call: NA; cdr3_nt: TGTGCCAGTGGGGACTGGGAGACCCAGTACTTC; cdr3_aa: CASGDWETQYF
v_call: TRBV29-1; j_call: TRBJ2-7; clone_size: many; d_call: NA; cdr3_nt: TGCAGCGTTGAAACAGACAACTACGAGCAGTACTTC; cdr3_aa: CSVETDNYEQYF
v_call: TRBV20-1; j_call: TRBJ1-5; clone_size: NA; d_call: TRBD1; cdr3_nt: TGCAGTGCCCCCGGGACAGGAGGACATCAGCCCCAGCATTTT; cdr3_aa: CSAPGTGGHQPQHF
v_call: TRBV18; j_call: TRBJ1-2; clone_size: NA; d_call: NA; cdr3_nt: TGTGCCAGCTCACGTGATAGGGGCGACTATGGCTACACCTTC; cdr3_aa: CASSRDRGDYGYTF
v_call: TRBV12-3/TRBV12-4; j_call: TRBJ2-2; clone_size: NA; d_call: NA; cdr3_nt: TGTGCCAGCAGAGATACAGGGAGGACCGGGGAGCTGTTTTTT; cdr3_aa: CASRDTGRTGELFF
v_call: TRBV29-1; j_call: TRBJ2-1; clone_size: NA; d_call: NA; cdr3_nt: TGCAGCGTTGATGGCAGTTTTTACAATGAGCAGTTCTTC; cdr3_aa: CSVDGSFYNEQFF
v_call: TRBV25-1; j_call: TRBJ2-1; clone_size: NA; d_call: TRBD1; cdr3_nt: TGTGCCAGCACCGGGACAGACTACAATGAGCAGTTCTTC; cdr3_aa: CASTGTDYNEQFF
v_call: TRBV16; j_call: TRBJ1-2; clone_size: NA; d_call: TRBD1; cdr3_nt: TGTGCCAGCAGCCAGCGCCCGGGACAGGGAAACTATGGCTACACCTTC; cdr3_aa: CASSQRPGQGNYGYTF
v_call: TRBV18; j_call: TRBJ1-1; clone_size: few; d_call: NA; cdr3_nt: TGTGCCAGCTCACCACCAGGTGACAGAGAAGCTTTCTTT; cdr3_aa: CASSPPGDREAFF
v_call: TRBV7-9; j_call: TRBJ1-1; clone_size: few; d_call: NA; cdr3_nt: TGTGCCAGCAGCTTAGTGCTTCAACAAGCTTTCTTT; cdr3_aa: CASSLVLQQAFF
v_call: TRBV5-1; j_call: TRBJ2-5; clone_size: NA; d_call: NA; cdr3_nt: TGCGCCAGCAGTCTTTGGGGCTTGGACATACAAGAGACCCAGTACTTC; cdr3_aa: CASSLWGLDIQETQYF